The 21 T cell receptor beta chains given below trace back to one sample, sequenced in a study of graft-versus-host responses after intestinal transplantation. Only in-frame clones appear in the TCRdb table, and some are missing; sequencing was by immunoSEQ multiplex PCR. The sample shows just under 100,000 clones, approximately 90% of them seen only once. The sequencing used PBMCs, collected around 450 days after intestinal transplant. Receptors originate from a human patient who received an intestinal transplant, so some T cells may come from the graft donor.

This chain connects TRBV6-5 to TRBJ2-5, with TRBD2 matching over 10 bases. Per germline, CDR1 MNHEY and CDR2 SVGAGI. CDR3 length: 16 amino acids. J was trimmed by 1 base and V by 2 bases; bases with no gene match: 4. The CDR3 DNA is TGTGCCAGCAGTTACGGAGCGGGGGGGGCCCAAGAGACCCAGTACTTC. Residues: CASSYGAGGAQETQYF.

This chain joins TRBV5-1 and TRBJ2-7; 7 bases are shared with TRBD1. The V segment lost 4 bases and the J segment 0 bases; nucleotides outside the gene matches: 10. This CDR3 region has 16 residues. The germline V gene encodes CDR1 SGHRS and CDR2 YFSETQ. CDR3 loop: CASSPRTGYLSYEQYF. The CDR3, as DNA: TGCGCCAGCAGCCCGAGGACAGGCTACCTCTCCTACGAGCAGTACTTC.

The V gene is TRBV6-5, the J gene TRBJ1-5; possible D gene TRBD1, 5 bases. Trimming shortened V by 0 bases and J by 2 bases, and 8 bases separated the two germline ends. The CDR3 loop spans 15 amino acids. Germline V lookup: CDR1 MNHEY, CDR2 SVGAGI. The CDR3 DNA follows: TGTGCCAGCAGTTACTCAGGGGCCGGCAATCAGCCCCAGCATTTT. Protein: CASSYSGAGNQPQHF.

The CDR3: CASSLAGDTEAFF. For the CDR3, the DNA is TGTGCCAGCAGCTTAGCAGGGGACACTGAAGCTTTCTTT. The chain is built from TRBV7-9 and TRBJ1-1; D is perhaps TRBD1 (5 bases). Germline V lookup: CDR1 SEHNR, CDR2 FQNEAQ (reference sequence). The V end lost 0 bases, the J end lost 3 bases, and 5 bases lay between the germline ends. This CDR3 region has 13 residues.

The chain has TRBV5-5 and TRBJ2-7, with TRBD2 as a possible D gene (5 bases). The V end lost 3 bases, the J end lost 1 base, and 8 bases lay between the germline ends. The CDR3 is made up of 13 amino acids. The germline V gene encodes CDR1 SGHKS and CDR2 YYEKEE (reference sequence). CDR3 protein: CASSSGLSYEQYF. The DNA of the CDR3 is TGTGCCAGCAGCTCTGGACTGTCCTACGAGCAGTACTTC.

This chain links TRBV9 with TRBJ1-3, with TRBD1 identical over 10 bases. V shed 0 bases, J shed 8 bases, and the junction held 5 bases outside the gene matches. Germline CDR1 and CDR2: SGDLS and YYNGEE. This CDR3 has 15 residues. CDR3 coding DNA: TGTGCCAGCAGCGTAGTAGGGGACAGGGGCGACACCATATATTTT. The encoded protein is CASSVVGDRGDTIYF.

The chain's CDR3 is CASSRLAPDTDTQYF. The CDR3 DNA reads as TGCGCCAGCAGCCGACTAGCGCCCGACACAGATACGCAGTATTTT. The J gene is TRBJ2-3, the V gene TRBV4-1, with 8 positions matching TRBD2. This CDR3 has 15 amino acids. In germline, CDR1 is MGHRA, CDR2 YSYEKL. J gave up 2 bases and V 4 bases, and 5 bases lay outside the gene matches.

The chain uses TRBV29-1 and TRBJ2-1; a possible D gene is TRBD1 (5 bases). This CDR3 is 13 amino acids long. The germline CDR1 and CDR2 sequences are SQVTM and ANQGSEA. V dropped 4 bases and J dropped 4 bases, with 11 bases sitting between them. CDR3 protein: CSVGGLGYNEQFF. The CDR3 bases are TGCAGCGTTGGGGGCTTGGGGTACAATGAGCAGTTCTTC.

The rearrangement joins TRBV7-8 to TRBJ1-3; D uncertain. Germline values: CDR1 SGHVS, CDR2 FQNEAQ. CDR3 size: 13 residues. V lost 5 bases and J 4 bases, leaving 9 bases between the germline ends. Here the CDR3 DNA reads TGTGCCAGCAGCCCCAGTGGGGGAAACACCATATATTTT. Encoded protein: CASSPSGGNTIYF.

This sequence joins TRBV19 and TRBJ2-2, with D perhaps TRBD1 (5 bases). CDR1 is LNHDA and CDR2 is SQIVND in the germline V gene (reference sequence). With 7 bases removed from V and 6 bases from J, the gap between germline ends came to 15 bases. This CDR3 is 14 amino acids long. CDR3 amino acids: CASTMWGRAGELFF. CDR3 sequence (DNA): TGTGCCAGTACTATGTGGGGCCGGGCCGGGGAGCTGTTTTTT.

The chain employs TRBV4-1 and TRBJ2-3; D is uncertain. CDR3 length: 11 residues. Trimming shortened V by 7 bases and J by 4 bases, and 6 bases separated the two germline ends. The germline gives CDR1 MGHRA, CDR2 YSYEKL. CDR3 region: CASNSADTQYF. CDR3 coding DNA: TGCGCCAGCAACTCGGCAGATACGCAGTATTTT.

V is TRBV5-1 and J is TRBJ1-1; D unclear. V lost 0 bases to trimming and J lost 4 bases, with 7 bases between them. The CDR3 is 13 amino acids. CDR1 and CDR2 (germline): SGHRS, YFSETQ. This chain's CDR3 is CASSLDRVTEAFF. CDR3 nucleotide sequence: TGCGCCAGCAGCTTGGACCGGGTCACTGAAGCTTTCTTT.

V is TRBV10-2 and J is TRBJ2-4; a possible D gene is TRBD1 (6 bases). With 2 bases removed from V and 0 bases from J, the gap between germline ends came to 23 bases. Germline-derived CDR1 and CDR2 are WSHSY and SAAADI. The CDR3 loop spans 20 amino acids. The CDR3 DNA follows: TGCGCCAGCAGTGAGGGCAGGGGCCACGGGGTGGGAATAGCCAAAAACATTCAGTACTTC. It translates to CASSEGRGHGVGIAKNIQYF.

The gene calls are TRBV9 and TRBJ1-3; unclear D gene. Germline V gene data show CDR1 as SGDLS and CDR2 as YYNGEE. V was trimmed by 0 bases and J by 0 bases, leaving 13 bases between them. This CDR3 is built from 17 residues. Here the CDR3 reads CASSVGPPPSSGNTIYF. CDR3 sequence (DNA): TGTGCCAGCAGCGTAGGTCCCCCCCCCAGCTCTGGAAACACCATATATTTT.

This clone was observed a few times. V is TRBV6-5 and J is TRBJ1-2; D uncertain. V shed 8 bases and J shed 1 base, with 11 bases lying between them. CDR1 and CDR2 from the germline V gene are MNHEY and SVGAGI. There are 13 residues in the CDR3. Here the CDR3 DNA reads TGTGCCAGCCACGGCGGGGATAACTATGGCTACACCTTC. Residues: CASHGGDNYGYTF.

J is TRBJ1-1 and V is TRBV5-6; no firm D call. From germline, CDR1 is SGHDT and CDR2 YYEEEE. V was shortened by 0 bases and J by 6 bases, with 9 bases between the two germline ends. This CDR3 comprises 13 residues. CDR3: CASSLAGWPEAFF. The CDR3 region has the DNA TGTGCCAGCAGCTTGGCGGGATGGCCTGAAGCTTTCTTT. Full variable domain (missing parts from reference TRBV5-6 and TRBJ1-1): DAGVTQSPTHLIKTRGQQVTLRCSPKSGHDTVSWYQQALGQGPQFIFQYYEEEERQRGNFPDRFSGHQFPNYSSELNVNALLLGDSALYLCASSLAGWPEAFFGQGTRLTVV.

The chain recombines TRBV6-5 with TRBJ1-5; 9 nucleotides line up with TRBD1. The CDR3 is 13 residues long. The trim removed 6 bases at V and 5 bases at J, leaving 2 bases unmatched. Germline values: CDR1 MNHEY, CDR2 SVGAGI. CDR3 region: CASRTGGDQPQHF. DNA for the CDR3: TGTGCCAGCAGGACAGGGGGAGATCAGCCCCAGCATTTT.

The chain employs TRBV19 and TRBJ2-7; the match to TRBD1 covers 8 bases. The CDR3 has 14 residues. V lost 4 bases and J lost 1; bases outside the gene matches: 3. Germline CDR1 LNHDA, CDR2 SQIVND (reference sequence). CDR3 in DNA: TGTGCCAGTAGTACGACAGGGGTTTCCTACGAGCAGTACTTC. This gives the protein CASSTTGVSYEQYF.

The CDR3 sequence is CASSLGTDKGYTF. In DNA form, the CDR3 reads TGTGCCAGCAGCTTAGGGACAGACAAGGGCTACACCTTC. The V gene is TRBV7-9, the J gene TRBJ1-2; weak D call: TRBD1 (6 bases). The CDR3 is 13 amino acids. CDR1 and CDR2 from the germline V gene are SEHNR and FQNEAQ (reference sequence). V lost 1 base and J 8 bases, leaving 11 bases between the germline ends.

This sequence joins TRBV18 and TRBJ2-1; 7 nucleotides line up with TRBD1. V gave up 6 bases and J gave up 15 bases; unmatched junction bases: 14. The CDR3 spans 13 residues. Per germline, CDR1 KGHSH and CDR2 LQKENI. The CDR3 DNA sequence: TGTGCCAGCTCGCTCGGACAGGCCCAACACCCGTTCTTC. This sequence encodes CASSLGQAQHPFF.

This rearrangement joins TRBV7-9 to TRBJ2-5; no clear D gene. Trimming shortened V by 2 bases and J by 2 bases, and 6 bases separated the two germline ends. Germline loops: CDR1 SEHNR, CDR2 FQNEAQ (reference sequence). The CDR3 has 13 amino acids. The CDR3, as DNA: TGTGCCAGCAGCTTAATGGGACAAGAGACCCAGTACTTC. Translation: CASSLMGQETQYF.